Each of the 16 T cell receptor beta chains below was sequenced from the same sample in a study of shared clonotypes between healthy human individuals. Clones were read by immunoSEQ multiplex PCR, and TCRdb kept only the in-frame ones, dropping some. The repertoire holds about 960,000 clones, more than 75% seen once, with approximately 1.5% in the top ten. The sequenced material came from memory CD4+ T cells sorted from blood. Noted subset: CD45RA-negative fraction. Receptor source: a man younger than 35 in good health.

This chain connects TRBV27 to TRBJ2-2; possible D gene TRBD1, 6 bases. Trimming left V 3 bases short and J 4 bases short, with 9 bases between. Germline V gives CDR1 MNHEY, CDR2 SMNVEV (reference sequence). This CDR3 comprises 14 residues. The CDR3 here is CASSFAGATGELFF. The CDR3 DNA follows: TGTGCCAGCAGTTTCGCAGGGGCCACCGGGGAGCTGTTTTTT.

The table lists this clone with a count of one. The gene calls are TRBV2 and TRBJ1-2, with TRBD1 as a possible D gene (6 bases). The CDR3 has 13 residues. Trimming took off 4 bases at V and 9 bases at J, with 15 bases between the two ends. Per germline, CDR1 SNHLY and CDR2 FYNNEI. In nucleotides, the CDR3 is TGTGCCAGCAGTGGGGGGCCCCCACGTAGCTACACCTTC. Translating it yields CASSGGPPRSYTF.

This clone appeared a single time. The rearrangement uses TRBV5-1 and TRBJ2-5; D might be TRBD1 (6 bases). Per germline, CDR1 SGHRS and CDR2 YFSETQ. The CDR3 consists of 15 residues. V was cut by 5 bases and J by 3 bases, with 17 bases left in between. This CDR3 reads CASSRGGGSEETQYF. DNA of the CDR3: TGCGCCAGCAGTCGTGGGGGCGGATCGGAAGAGACCCAGTACTTC.

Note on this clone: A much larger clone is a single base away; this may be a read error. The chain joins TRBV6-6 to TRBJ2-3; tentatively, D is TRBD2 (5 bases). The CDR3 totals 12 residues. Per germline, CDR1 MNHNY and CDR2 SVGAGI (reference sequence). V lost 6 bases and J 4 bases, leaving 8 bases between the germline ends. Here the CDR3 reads CASSQRADTQYF. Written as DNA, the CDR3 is TGTGCCAGCAGCCAGAGGGCAGATACGCAGTATTTT.

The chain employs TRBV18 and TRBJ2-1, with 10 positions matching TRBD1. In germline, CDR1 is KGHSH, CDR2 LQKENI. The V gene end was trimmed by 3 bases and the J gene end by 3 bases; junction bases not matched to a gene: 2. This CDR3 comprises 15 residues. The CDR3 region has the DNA TGTGCCAGCTCACCTCGGGACAGGGGCTACAATGAGCAGTTCTTC. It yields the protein CASSPRDRGYNEQFF.

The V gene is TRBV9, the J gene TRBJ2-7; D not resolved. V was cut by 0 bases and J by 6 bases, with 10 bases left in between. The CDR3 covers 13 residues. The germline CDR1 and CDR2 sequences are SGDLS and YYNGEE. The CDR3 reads CASSVGVWGEQYF. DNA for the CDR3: TGTGCCAGCAGCGTAGGGGTTTGGGGCGAGCAGTACTTC.

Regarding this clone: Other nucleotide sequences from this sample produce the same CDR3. The CDR3 DNA follows: TGCGCCAGCAGCCCGGGGGGGTCGAACAATGAGCAGTTCTTC. Its translation is CASSPGGSNNEQFF. This chain joins TRBV4-3 and TRBJ2-1; the match to TRBD2 covers 8 bases. This CDR3 contains 14 residues. Germline CDR1 LGHNA, CDR2 YSLEER. V was pared by 4 bases and J by 5 bases, with 4 bases of the junction left unmatched.

As DNA, the CDR3 is TGCGCCAGCAGCCATGACAGGGGGGTGAGAAGCTACACCTTC. It codes for CASSHDRGVRSYTF. The V and J genes are TRBV4-1 and TRBJ1-2; 9 bases align to TRBD1. This CDR3 region has 14 residues. Germline CDR1 is MGHRA and CDR2 is YSYEKL. Germline trimming cut 3 bases from V and 9 bases from J; bases unmatched to any gene: 8.

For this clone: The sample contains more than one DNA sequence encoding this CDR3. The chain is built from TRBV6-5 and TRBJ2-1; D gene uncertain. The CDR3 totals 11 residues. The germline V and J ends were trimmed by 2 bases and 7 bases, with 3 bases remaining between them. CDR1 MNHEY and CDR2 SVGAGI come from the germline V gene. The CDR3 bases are TGTGCCAGCAGTTACGGGAATGAGCAGTTCTTC. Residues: CASSYGNEQFF.

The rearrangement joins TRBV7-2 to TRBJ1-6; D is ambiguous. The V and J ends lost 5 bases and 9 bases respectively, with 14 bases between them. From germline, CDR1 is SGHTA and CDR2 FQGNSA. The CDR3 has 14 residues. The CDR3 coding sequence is TGTGCCAGCAGCCCGGGCACAGTAGGTTCACCCCTCCACTTT. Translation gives CASSPGTVGSPLHF.

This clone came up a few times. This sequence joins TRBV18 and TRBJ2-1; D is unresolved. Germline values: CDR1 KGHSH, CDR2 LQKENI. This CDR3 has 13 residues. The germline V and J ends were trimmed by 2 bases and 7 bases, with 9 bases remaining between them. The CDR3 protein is CASSPLQANEQFF. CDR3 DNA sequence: TGTGCCAGCTCACCATTGCAGGCGAATGAGCAGTTCTTC.

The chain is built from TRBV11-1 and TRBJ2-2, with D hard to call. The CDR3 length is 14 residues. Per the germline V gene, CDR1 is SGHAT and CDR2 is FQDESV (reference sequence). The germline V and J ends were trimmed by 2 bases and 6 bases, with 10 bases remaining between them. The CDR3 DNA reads TGTGCCAGCAGCTTATATAAGGGCCCCGGGGAGCTGTTTTTT. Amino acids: CASSLYKGPGELFF.

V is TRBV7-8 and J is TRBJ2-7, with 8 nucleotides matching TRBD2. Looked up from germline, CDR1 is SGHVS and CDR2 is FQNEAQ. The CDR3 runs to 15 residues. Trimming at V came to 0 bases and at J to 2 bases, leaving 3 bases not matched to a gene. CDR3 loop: CASSLATGRAYEQYF. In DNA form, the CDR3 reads TGTGCCAGCAGCTTAGCGACCGGGAGGGCCTACGAGCAGTACTTC.

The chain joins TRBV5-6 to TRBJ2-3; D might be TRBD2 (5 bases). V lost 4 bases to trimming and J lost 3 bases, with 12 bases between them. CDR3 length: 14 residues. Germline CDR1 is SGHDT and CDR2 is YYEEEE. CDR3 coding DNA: TGTGCCAGCAGCCGGCAGACGGGGACAGATACGCAGTATTTT. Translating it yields CASSRQTGTDTQYF. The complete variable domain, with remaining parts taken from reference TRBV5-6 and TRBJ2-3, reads DAGVTQSPTHLIKTRGQQVTLRCSPKSGHDTVSWYQQALGQGPQFIFQYYEEEERQRGNFPDRFSGHQFPNYSSELNVNALLLGDSALYLCASSRQTGTDTQYFGPGTRLTVL.

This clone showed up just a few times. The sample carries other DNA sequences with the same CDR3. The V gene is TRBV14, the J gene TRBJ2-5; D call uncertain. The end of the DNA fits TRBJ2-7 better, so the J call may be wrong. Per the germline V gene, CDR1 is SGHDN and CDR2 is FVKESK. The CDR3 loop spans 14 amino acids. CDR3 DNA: TGTGCCAGCAGCCAAGAAACAGCCTCCTACGAGCAGTACTTC. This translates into CASSQETASYEQYF.

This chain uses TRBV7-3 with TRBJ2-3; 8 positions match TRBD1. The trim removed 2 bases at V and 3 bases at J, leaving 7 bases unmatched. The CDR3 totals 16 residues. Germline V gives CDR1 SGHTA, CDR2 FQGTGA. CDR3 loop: CASSLQGQAGTDTQYF. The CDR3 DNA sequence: TGTGCCAGCAGCTTACAGGGACAGGCGGGGACAGATACGCAGTATTTT.